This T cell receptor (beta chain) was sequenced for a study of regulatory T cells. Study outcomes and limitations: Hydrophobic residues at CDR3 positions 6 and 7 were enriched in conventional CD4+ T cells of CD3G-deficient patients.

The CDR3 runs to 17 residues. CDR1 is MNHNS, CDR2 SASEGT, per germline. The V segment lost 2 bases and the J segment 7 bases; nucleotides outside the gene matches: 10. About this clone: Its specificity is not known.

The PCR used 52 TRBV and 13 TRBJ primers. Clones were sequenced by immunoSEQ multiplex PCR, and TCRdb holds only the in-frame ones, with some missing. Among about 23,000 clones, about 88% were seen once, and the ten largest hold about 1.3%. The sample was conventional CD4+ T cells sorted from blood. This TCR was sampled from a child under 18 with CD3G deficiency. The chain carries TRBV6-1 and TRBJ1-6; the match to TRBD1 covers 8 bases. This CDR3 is CASSETLDRGGNSPLHF. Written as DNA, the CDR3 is TGTGCCAGCAGTGAAACACTCGACAGGGGTGGGAATTCACCCCTCCACTTT.